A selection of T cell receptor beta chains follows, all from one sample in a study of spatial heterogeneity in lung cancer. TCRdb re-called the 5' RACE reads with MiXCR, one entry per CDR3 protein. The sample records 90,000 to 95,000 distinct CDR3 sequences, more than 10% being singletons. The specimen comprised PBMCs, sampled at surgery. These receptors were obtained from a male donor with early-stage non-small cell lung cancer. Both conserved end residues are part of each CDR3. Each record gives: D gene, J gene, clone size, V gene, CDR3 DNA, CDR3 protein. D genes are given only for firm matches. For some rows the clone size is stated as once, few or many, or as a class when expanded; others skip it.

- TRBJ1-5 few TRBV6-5 TGTGCCAGCAGTTTTGCTTACACAGGTATTAGCAATCAGCCCCAGCATTTT CASSFAYTGISNQPQHF
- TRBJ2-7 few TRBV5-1 TGCGCCAGCAGCTTACGGGCCCCTGGGGCCAACGAGCAGTACTTC CASSLRAPGANEQYF
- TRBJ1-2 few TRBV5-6 TGTGCCAGCAGCGTCGACAGTTACGGCTACACCTTC CASSVDSYGYTF
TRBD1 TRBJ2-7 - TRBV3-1 TGTGCCAGCAGCCGGACAGGGGGCTACGAGCAGTACTTC CASSRTGGYEQYF
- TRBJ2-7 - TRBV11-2 TGTGCCAGCAGCCCGAGGGCGACCTCTGAGCAGTACTTC CASSPRATSEQYF
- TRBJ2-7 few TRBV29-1 TGCAGCGTTGAAGATCCGTCTCACGGGGGTAACGAGCAGTACTTC CSVEDPSHGGNEQYF
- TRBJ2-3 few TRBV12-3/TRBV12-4 TGTGCCAGCAGTTTCATGACCACAGATACGCAGTATTTT CASSFMTTDTQYF
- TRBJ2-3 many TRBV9 - CASTLGTSSTDTQYF
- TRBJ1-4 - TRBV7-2 TGTGCCAGCAGCGTGGGGCCTCCAACTAATGAAAAACTGTTTTTT CASSVGPPTNEKLFF
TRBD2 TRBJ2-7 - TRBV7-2 TGTGCCAGCAGCCCTAAAGGGACTAGTCCTCTCGAGCAGTACTTC CASSPKGTSPLEQYF